A selection of T cell receptor beta chains follows, all from one sample in a study of T cell responses to AZD1222 COVID-19 vaccine. Produced via immunoSEQ multiplex PCR; TCRdb's table is partial and in-frame only. The table records some 130,000 clones, about 90% of them present only once. Source: peripheral blood, taken 28 days after the second AZD1222 dose. Receptors were obtained from an adult who received the AZD1222 COVID-19 vaccine. CDR3s include the opening cysteine and the closing phenylalanine or tryptophan. Each record gives: J gene, CDR3 length, V gene, CDR3 protein.

j_call: TRBJ1-1
cdr3_length: 13
v_call: TRBV6-5
cdr3_aa: CASSGSMNTEAFF

j_call: TRBJ1-5
cdr3_length: 16
v_call: TRBV28
cdr3_aa: CASVPTGMPKNQPQHF

j_call: TRBJ2-7
cdr3_length: 11
v_call: TRBV18
cdr3_aa: CASSDLYEQYF

j_call: TRBJ1-1
cdr3_length: 14
v_call: TRBV28
cdr3_aa: CASRKQGPNTEAFF

j_call: TRBJ2-7
cdr3_length: 12
v_call: TRBV7-2
cdr3_aa: CASSDSPYEQYF

j_call: TRBJ2-7
cdr3_length: 16
v_call: TRBV6-5
cdr3_aa: CASSYGYGTATYEQYF

j_call: TRBJ1-2
cdr3_length: 12
v_call: TRBV18
cdr3_aa: CASSPARGGYTF

j_call: TRBJ1-1
cdr3_length: 14
v_call: TRBV11-1
cdr3_aa: CASSQTSLNTEAFF

j_call: TRBJ2-1
cdr3_length: 14
v_call: TRBV5-1
cdr3_aa: CASSVQTTYNEQFF

j_call: TRBJ2-1
cdr3_length: 15
v_call: TRBV4-1
cdr3_aa: CASSPYGTVYNEQFF

j_call: TRBJ2-1
cdr3_length: 17
v_call: TRBV10-3
cdr3_aa: CAISESNWGGRGNEQFF

j_call: TRBJ1-5
cdr3_length: 15
v_call: TRBV19
cdr3_aa: CASSISRVSNQPQHF

j_call: TRBJ1-3
cdr3_length: 15
v_call: TRBV3-1/TRBV3-2
cdr3_aa: CASSQARGAGNTIYF